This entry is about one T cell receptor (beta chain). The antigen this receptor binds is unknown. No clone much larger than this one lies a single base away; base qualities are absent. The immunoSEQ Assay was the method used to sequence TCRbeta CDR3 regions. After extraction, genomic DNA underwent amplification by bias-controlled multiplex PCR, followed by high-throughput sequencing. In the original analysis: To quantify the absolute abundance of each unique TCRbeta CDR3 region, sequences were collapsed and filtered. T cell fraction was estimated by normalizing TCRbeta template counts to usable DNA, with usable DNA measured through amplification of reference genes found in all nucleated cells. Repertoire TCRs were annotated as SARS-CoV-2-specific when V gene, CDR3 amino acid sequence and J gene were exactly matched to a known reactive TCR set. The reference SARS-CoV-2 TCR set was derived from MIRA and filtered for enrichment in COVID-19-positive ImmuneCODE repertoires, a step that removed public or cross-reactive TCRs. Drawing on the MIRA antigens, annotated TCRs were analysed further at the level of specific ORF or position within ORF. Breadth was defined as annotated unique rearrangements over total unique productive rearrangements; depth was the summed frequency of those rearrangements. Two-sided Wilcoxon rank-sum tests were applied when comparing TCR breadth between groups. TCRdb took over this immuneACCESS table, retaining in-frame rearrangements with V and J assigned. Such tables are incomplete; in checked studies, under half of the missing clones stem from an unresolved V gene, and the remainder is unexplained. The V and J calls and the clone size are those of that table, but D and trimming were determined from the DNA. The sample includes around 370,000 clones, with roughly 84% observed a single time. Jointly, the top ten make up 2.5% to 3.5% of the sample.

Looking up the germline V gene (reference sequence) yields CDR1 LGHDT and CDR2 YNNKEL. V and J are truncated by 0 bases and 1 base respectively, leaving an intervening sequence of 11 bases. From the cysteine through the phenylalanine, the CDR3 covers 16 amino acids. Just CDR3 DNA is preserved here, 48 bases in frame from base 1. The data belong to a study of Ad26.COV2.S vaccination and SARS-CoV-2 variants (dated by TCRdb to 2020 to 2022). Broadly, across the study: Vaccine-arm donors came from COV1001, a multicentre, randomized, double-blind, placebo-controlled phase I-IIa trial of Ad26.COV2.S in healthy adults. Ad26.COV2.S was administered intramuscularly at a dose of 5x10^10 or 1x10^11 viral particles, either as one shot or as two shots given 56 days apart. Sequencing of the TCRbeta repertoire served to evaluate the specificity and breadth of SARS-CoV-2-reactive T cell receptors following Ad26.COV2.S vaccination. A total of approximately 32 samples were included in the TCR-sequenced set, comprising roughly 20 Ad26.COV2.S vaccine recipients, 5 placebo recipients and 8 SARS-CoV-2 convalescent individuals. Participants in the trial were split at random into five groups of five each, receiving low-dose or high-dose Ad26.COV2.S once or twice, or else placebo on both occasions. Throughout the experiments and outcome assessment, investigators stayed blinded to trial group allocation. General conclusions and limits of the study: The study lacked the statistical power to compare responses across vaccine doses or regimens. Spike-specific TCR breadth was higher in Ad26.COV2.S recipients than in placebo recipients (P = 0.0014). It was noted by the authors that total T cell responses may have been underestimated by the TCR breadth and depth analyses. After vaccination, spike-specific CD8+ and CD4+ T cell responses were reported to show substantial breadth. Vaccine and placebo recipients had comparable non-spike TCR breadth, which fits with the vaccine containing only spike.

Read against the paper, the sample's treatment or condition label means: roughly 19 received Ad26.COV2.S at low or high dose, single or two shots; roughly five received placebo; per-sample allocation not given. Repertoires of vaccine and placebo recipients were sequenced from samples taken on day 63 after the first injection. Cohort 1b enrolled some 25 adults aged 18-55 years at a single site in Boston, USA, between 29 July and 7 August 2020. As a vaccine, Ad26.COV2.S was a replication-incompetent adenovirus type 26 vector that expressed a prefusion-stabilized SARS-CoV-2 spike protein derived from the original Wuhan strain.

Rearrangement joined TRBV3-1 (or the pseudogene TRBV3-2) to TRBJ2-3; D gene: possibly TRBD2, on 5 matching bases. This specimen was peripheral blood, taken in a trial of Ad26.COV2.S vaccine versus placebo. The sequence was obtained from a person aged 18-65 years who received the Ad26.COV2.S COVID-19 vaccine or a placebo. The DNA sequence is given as TGTGCCAGCAGCCAAGAGACGAGGGCTCGCACAGATACGCAGTATTTT. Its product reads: CASSQETRARTDTQYF.